A single sample gave rise to the 20 T cell receptor beta chains below, sequenced in a study of CD8+ T cells in alopecia areata. RNA was extracted and reverse transcribed into cDNA as the sequencing template. The method was immunoSEQ multiplex PCR; TCRdb's version includes in-frame clones alone and lacks a portion of them. The sample holds 150,000 or so clones, roughly 64% seen once. This specimen was CD4+ T cells sorted from blood, taken at week 0. The receptors originated from a human donor with alopecia areata.

This chain links TRBV6-6 with TRBJ1-2; D is uncertain. Germline V lookup: CDR1 MNHNY, CDR2 SVGAGI (reference sequence). V was cut by 2 bases and J by 8 bases, with 12 bases left in between. There are 13 residues in the CDR3. This CDR3 is CASSYSEGVGYTF. Here the CDR3 DNA reads TGTGCCAGCAGTTACAGTGAAGGAGTCGGCTACACCTTC.

J is TRBJ2-3 and V is TRBV29-1; D gene ambiguous. The ends were cut back, 2 bases at V and 10 bases at J, with 10 bases in the middle. CDR1 SQVTM and CDR2 ANQGSEA come from the germline V gene. The CDR3 has 11 amino acids. CDR3: CSVEPTFAQYF. The DNA for the CDR3 is TGCAGCGTTGAACCCACTTTTGCGCAGTATTTT.

The J gene is TRBJ2-5, the V gene TRBV11-2, with TRBD1 matching over 9 bases. Unmatched junction bases numbered 9, after V lost 5 bases and J lost 5 bases. CDR3 length: 15 residues. CDR1 is SGHAT, CDR2 FQNNGV, per germline. The CDR3 loop reads CASSPGDRVGETQYF. CDR3 nucleotides: TGTGCCAGCAGCCCAGGGGACAGGGTGGGCGAGACCCAGTACTTC.

The DNA of the CDR3 is TGTGCCAGCAGTAAACTCCAGGGGGCTTCAGCTGAAGCTTTCTTT. It codes for CASSKLQGASAEAFF. V gene TRBV9 combines with J gene TRBJ1-1, with 8 bases fitting TRBD1. Trimming took 5 bases from V and 6 from J; bases not matched to a gene: 12. The CDR3 has 15 residues. Germline V gene lookup returns CDR1 SGDLS and CDR2 YYNGEE.

This clone was seen a single time. The chain uses TRBV6-1 and TRBJ2-5; perhaps TRBD2 as D (5 bases). V was shortened by 8 bases and J by 9 bases, with 19 bases between the two germline ends. Germline CDR1 reads MNHNS; CDR2 reads SASEGT. The CDR3 consists of 13 residues. The CDR3 is CASLGLPPSAQYF. Written as DNA, the CDR3 is TGTGCCAGCCTCGGACTTCCCCCCTCGGCCCAGTACTTC.

The chain employs TRBV2 and TRBJ1-4; D unresolved. This CDR3 region has 15 residues. From germline, CDR1 is SNHLY and CDR2 FYNNEI. V lost 4 bases and J lost 9, with 18 bases in between. CDR3 nucleotide sequence: TGTGCCAGCAGTGTCGATTCAGGATTCAGTCAAAAACTGTTTTTT. Residues: CASSVDSGFSQKLFF.

V and J are TRBV30 and TRBJ2-7; TRBD1 aligns across 7 bases. The germline gives CDR1 GTSNPN, CDR2 SVGIG (reference sequence). V gave up 3 bases and J gave up 7 bases; unmatched junction bases: 12. The CDR3 has 14 residues. CDR3 DNA sequence: TGTGCCTGGAGGGTGAGGACAGGACGCTGGGAGCAGTACTTC. Translated: CAWRVRTGRWEQYF.

The chain employs TRBV5-1 and TRBJ1-6, with D hard to call. The CDR3 runs 10 residues. Germline CDR1 reads SGHRS; CDR2 reads YFSETQ. The V end was cut by 7 bases, the J end by 9 bases, with 5 bases between. In nucleotides, the CDR3 is TGCGCCAGCGTTCCTTCACCCCTCCACTTT. As protein: CASVPSPLHF. Using reference TRBV5-1 and TRBJ1-6 for the parts outside the CDR3, the full variable domain is KAGVTQTPRYLIKTRGQQVTLSCSPISGHRSVSWYQQTPGQGLQFLFEYFSETQRNKGNFPGRFSGRQFSNSRSEMNVSTLELGDSALYLCASVPSPLHFGNGTRLTVT.

The sample holds a few counts of this clone. This rearrangement joins TRBV6-6 to TRBJ2-3, with 7 nucleotides matching TRBD1. Germline CDR1 reads MNHNY; CDR2 reads SVGAGI (reference sequence). Germline trimming cut 6 bases from V and 6 bases from J; bases unmatched to any gene: 3. The length of the CDR3 is 12 residues. The DNA of the CDR3 is TGTGCCAGCAGAAAACAGGGGGATACGCAGTATTTT. Translating gives CASRKQGDTQYF.

The chain couples TRBV15 to TRBJ2-7, with D perhaps TRBD2 (5 bases). With 0 bases removed from V and 0 bases from J, the gap between germline ends came to 15 bases. Germline values: CDR1 LNHNV, CDR2 YYDKDF (reference sequence). The CDR3 has 17 amino acids. In nucleotides, the CDR3 is TGTGCCACCAGCAGAGATCGTGGAGGCGCTTTCTCCTACGAGCAGTACTTC. Translation gives CATSRDRGGAFSYEQYF.

Here the CDR3 DNA reads TGCGCCAGCAGCCCCGGGACCTACAACTATGGCTACACCTTC. It specifies CASSPGTYNYGYTF. V is TRBV5-1 and J is TRBJ1-2; tentative D call: TRBD1 (5 bases). V was cut by 4 bases and J by 2 bases, with 12 bases left in between. CDR3 length: 14 residues. The germline CDR1 and CDR2 sequences are SGHRS and YFSETQ.

This clone was detected a few times. The V and J genes are TRBV19 and TRBJ1-6, with TRBD1 as a possible D gene (6 bases). The CDR3 spans 13 residues. CDR1 is LNHDA and CDR2 is SQIVND in the germline V gene (reference sequence). The V end lost 7 bases, the J end lost 7 bases, and 11 bases lay between the germline ends. CDR3 nucleotides: TGTGCCAGTAATTTGGGGGCCAATTCACCCCTCCACTTT. It encodes CASNLGANSPLHF.

This rearrangement joins TRBV29-1 to TRBJ2-3; TRBD1 might be the D (6 bases). The CDR3 loop spans 15 amino acids. V gave up 1 base and J gave up 4 bases, with 15 bases separating them. Looked up from germline, CDR1 is SQVTM and CDR2 is ANQGSEA. The DNA of the CDR3 is TGCAGCGTTGAAGCCTACGACAGGACCTCAGATACGCAGTATTTT. It codes for CSVEAYDRTSDTQYF.

This chain uses TRBV27 with TRBJ1-1; D possibly corresponds to TRBD1 (6 bases). CDR3 length: 15 residues. Germline V gene data show CDR1 as MNHEY and CDR2 as SMNVEV (reference sequence). V was trimmed by 4 bases and J by 1 base, leaving 13 bases between them. CDR3 in DNA: TGTGCCAGCAGTTCCCAGGGACACCCGAACACTGAAGCTTTCTTT. Translation gives CASSSQGHPNTEAFF.

This clone is a singleton in its sample. The chain recombines TRBV5-1 with TRBJ2-5; 10 nucleotides align to TRBD2. The ends lost 1 base at V and 4 bases at J; junction bases unmatched: 4. The length of the CDR3 is 15 residues. Germline-derived CDR1 and CDR2 are SGHRS and YFSETQ. The chain's CDR3 is CASSLQRGGVETQYF. DNA for the CDR3: TGCGCCAGCAGCTTGCAGCGGGGGGGCGTAGAGACCCAGTACTTC.

The genes are TRBV27 and TRBJ2-2; 10 bases line up with TRBD2. This CDR3 spans 16 amino acids. In germline, CDR1 is MNHEY, CDR2 SMNVEV (reference sequence). Losses at the gene ends were 6 bases for V and 4 bases for J; bases not matched to a gene: 8. This CDR3 is CASRATSGVFTGELFF. CDR3 coding DNA: TGTGCCAGCAGGGCAACTAGCGGGGTCTTCACCGGGGAGCTGTTTTTT.

The V and J genes are TRBV6-1 and TRBJ1-2; 8 nucleotides align to TRBD1. The germline V gene has CDR1 MNHNS and CDR2 SASEGT. Unmatched junction bases numbered 14, after V lost 6 bases and J lost 8 bases. The CDR3 consists of 15 residues. The CDR3 here is CASSPGTGSFRGYTF. The CDR3 coding sequence is TGTGCCAGCAGCCCTGGGACAGGATCTTTCCGGGGCTACACCTTC.

The genes are TRBV5-4 and TRBJ1-2; TRBD1 might be the D (6 bases). The V gene lost 4 bases and the J gene lost 5 bases, with 9 bases spanning the gap. The CDR3 totals 12 residues. CDR1 SGHNT and CDR2 YYREEE come from the germline V gene (reference sequence). The CDR3 DNA reads TGTGCCAGCAGCGTCGGACAGTATGGCTACACCTTC. It is translated as CASSVGQYGYTF.

V and J are TRBV2 and TRBJ1-1; D possibly corresponds to TRBD1 (5 bases). Deletions cut 3 bases from V and 10 bases from J, with 15 bases between. The length of the CDR3 is 13 residues. Per the germline V gene, CDR1 is SNHLY and CDR2 is FYNNEI. This CDR3 reads CASSEVGMGTAFF. The CDR3 DNA reads TGTGCCAGCAGTGAGGTTGGGATGGGGACAGCTTTCTTT.

This chain connects TRBV11-2 to TRBJ1-5, with TRBD1 as a possible D gene (5 bases). V lost 1 base, J lost 3 bases, and 16 bases lay in between. The CDR3 loop spans 17 amino acids. Per germline, CDR1 SGHAT and CDR2 FQNNGV. The CDR3 nucleotides are TGTGCCAGCAGCTTAGGCCGGGACGGCTCCTTCAATCAGCCCCAGCATTTT. Encoded protein: CASSLGRDGSFNQPQHF.